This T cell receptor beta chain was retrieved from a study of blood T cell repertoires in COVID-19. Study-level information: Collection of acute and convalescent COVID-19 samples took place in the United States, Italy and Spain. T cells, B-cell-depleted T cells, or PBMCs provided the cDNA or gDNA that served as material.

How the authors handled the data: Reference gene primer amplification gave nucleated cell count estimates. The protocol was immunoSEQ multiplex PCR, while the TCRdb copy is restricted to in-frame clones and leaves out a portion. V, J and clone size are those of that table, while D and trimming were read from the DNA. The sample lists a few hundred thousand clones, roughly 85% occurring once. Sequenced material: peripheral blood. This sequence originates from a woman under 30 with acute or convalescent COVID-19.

As DNA, the CDR3 is TGTGCCAGCAGCCGAGGACTAGCGGGACGTGAGCAGTTCTTC. Protein sequence: CASSRGLAGREQFF. The V call is TRBV3-1 (or the pseudogene TRBV3-2), the J call TRBJ2-1; TRBD2 matches 12 bases. The germline V gene encodes CDR1 LGHDT and CDR2 YNNKEL (reference sequence). There are 14 residues in the CDR3. V shed 4 bases, J shed 9 bases, and the junction held 4 bases outside the gene matches.